This T cell receptor (beta chain) was sequenced during a study of cytotoxic CD8 clonotypes in ibrutinib-treated CLL. Using immunoSEQ multiplex PCR, the repertoire was profiled, and TCRdb retains in-frame clones only, with some absent. Of about 68,000 clones in the sample, around 65% were seen once. The sequences come from PBMCs, collected after 12 months of ibrutinib treatment. This TCR derives from a human donor with chronic lymphocytic leukemia.

CDR3: CASSPEQGRKEKLFF. DNA for the CDR3: TGTGCCAGCAGCCCTGAACAGGGAAGGAAGGAAAAACTGTTTTTT. The chain has TRBV5-4 and TRBJ1-4, with D perhaps matching TRBD1 (6 bases). The germline V gene encodes CDR1 SGHNT and CDR2 YYREEE (reference sequence). The CDR3 sequence is 15 residues long. The V gene lost 4 bases and the J gene lost 8 bases, with 18 bases spanning the gap.